Each of the 30 T cell receptor beta chains below was sequenced from the same sample in a study of shared clonotypes between healthy human individuals. The naive CD8 population came from CD45RO-negative cells selected for CCR7, without terminally differentiated effector memory CD45RA+ cells. The method was immunoSEQ multiplex PCR; TCRdb's version includes in-frame clones alone and lacks a portion of them. The repertoire holds more than 500,000 clones, 90% to 95% seen once, with approximately 0.11% in the top ten. Sequenced: naive CD8+ T cells sorted from blood. These TCRs come from a woman in her twenties or thirties in good health.

This clone appeared a few times. The V and J genes are TRBV6-1 and TRBJ2-2; possible D gene TRBD2, 5 bases. The CDR3 covers 13 residues. Trimming left V 11 bases short and J 0 bases short, with 10 bases between. The germline V gene encodes CDR1 MNHNS and CDR2 SASEGT. The CDR3 DNA reads TGTGCCGCTGAACTAGCGAACACCGGGGAGCTGTTTTTT. Protein product: CAAELANTGELFF.

This chain uses TRBV27 with TRBJ2-1, with 8 bases that match TRBD2. Germline CDR1 reads MNHEY; CDR2 reads SMNVEV (reference sequence). The CDR3 length is 14 residues. Losses at the gene ends were 8 bases for V and 5 bases for J; bases not matched to a gene: 8. The CDR3 DNA follows: TGTGCCAGCTCGGAGCGGGAGTCCCACAATGAGCAGTTCTTC. Its protein is CASSERESHNEQFF.

The chain combines TRBV5-6 with TRBJ2-5; the D is unclear. Germline CDR1 and CDR2: SGHDT and YYEEEE. This CDR3 is 13 amino acids long. The V gene lost 0 bases and the J gene lost 2 bases, with 5 bases spanning the gap. In nucleotides, the CDR3 is TGTGCCAGCAGCTTGGATAGACAAGAGACCCAGTACTTC. Translating gives CASSLDRQETQYF. Supplemented by reference TRBV5-6 and TRBJ2-5, the full variable domain reads DAGVTQSPTHLIKTRGQQVTLRCSPKSGHDTVSWYQQALGQGPQFIFQYYEEEERQRGNFPDRFSGHQFPNYSSELNVNALLLGDSALYLCASSLDRQETQYFGPGTRLLVL.

This rearrangement joins TRBV28 to TRBJ1-5; a possible D gene is TRBD1 (5 bases). Germline V gene sequence: CDR1 MDHEN, CDR2 SYDVKM. This CDR3 has 16 residues. Trimming removed 4 bases from V and 7 bases from J, with 20 bases in between. CDR3 sequence reads: CASSWGIQLRGQPQHF. The CDR3 region has the DNA TGTGCCAGCAGTTGGGGGATACAGCTGCGTGGACAGCCCCAGCATTTT.

The chain recombines TRBV14 with TRBJ1-4; TRBD1 matches at 8 bases. The CDR3 is 16 amino acids. Germline assignment: CDR1 SGHDN and CDR2 FVKESK. V gave up 3 bases and J gave up 8 bases; unmatched junction bases: 11. CDR3 DNA: TGTGCCAGCAGCCAGTCCATCCGGGACAGGCAGGAAAAACTGTTTTTT. Encoded protein: CASSQSIRDRQEKLFF.

The gene calls are TRBV30 and TRBJ2-7, with unresolved D. The germline V gene encodes CDR1 GTSNPN and CDR2 SVGIG (reference sequence). The CDR3 is made up of 11 amino acids. V was cut by 4 bases and J by 3 bases, with 7 bases left in between. The CDR3 here is CAWNNIYEQYF. The CDR3 DNA follows: TGTGCCTGGAATAACATCTACGAGCAGTACTTC.

The V and J genes are TRBV28 and TRBJ2-4; TRBD1 is a possible D gene (5 bases). The CDR3 length is 14 residues. Trimming cost V 5 bases and J 2 bases, with 10 bases left between them. CDR1 and CDR2 (germline): MDHEN, SYDVKM. The CDR3 reads CASSPRDSKNIQYF. The CDR3 DNA reads TGTGCCAGCAGTCCCAGGGATTCCAAAAACATTCAGTACTTC.

The chain has TRBV9 and TRBJ2-2, with TRBD1 identical over 7 bases. The CDR3 covers 15 residues. Unmatched junction bases numbered 6, after V lost 4 bases and J lost 3 bases. The germline gives CDR1 SGDLS, CDR2 YYNGEE. The CDR3 spells CASSPGTAYTGELFF. CDR3 coding DNA: TGTGCCAGCAGCCCCGGGACAGCATACACCGGGGAGCTGTTTTTT. The full variable domain, in which reference TRBV9 and TRBJ2-2 provide the parts outside the CDR3, is DSGVTQTPKHLITATGQRVTLRCSPRSGDLSVYWYQQSLDQGLQFLIQYYNGEERAKGNILERFSAQQFPDLHSELNLSSLELGDSALYFCASSPGTAYTGELFFGEGSRLTVL.

The chain links TRBV28 to TRBJ2-1, with D perhaps matching TRBD1 or TRBD2 (5 bases each). V was shortened by 5 bases and J by 10 bases, with 21 bases between the two germline ends. The germline CDR1 and CDR2 sequences are MDHEN and SYDVKM. The CDR3 totals 15 residues. CDR3 DNA: TGTGCCAGCAGTGCGTACAGAACGTCGGGGCTGGAGCAGTTCTTC. Protein sequence: CASSAYRTSGLEQFF.

This rearrangement joins TRBV6-1 to TRBJ1-1, with TRBD1 as a possible D gene (6 bases). The CDR3 extends over 14 amino acids. V was cut by 1 base and J by 3 bases, with 9 bases left in between. CDR1 and CDR2 from the germline V gene are MNHNS and SASEGT. This CDR3 is CASSEGGLDTEAFF. DNA of the CDR3: TGTGCCAGCAGTGAAGGGGGGCTGGACACTGAAGCTTTCTTT.

The chain is built from TRBV4-1 and TRBJ2-7, with 12 bases that match TRBD1. Trimming at V came to 4 bases and at J to 3 bases, leaving 4 bases not matched to a gene. The germline V gene encodes CDR1 MGHRA and CDR2 YSYEKL. The CDR3 spans 15 residues. In DNA, the CDR3 is TGCGCCAGCAGCCGGGACAGGGGGCAGTTCTACGAGCAGTACTTC. This gives the protein CASSRDRGQFYEQYF.

The chain is built from TRBV10-2 and TRBJ2-7; D remains ambiguous. CDR1 WSHSY and CDR2 SAAADI come from the germline V gene. The CDR3 runs 13 residues. V was trimmed by 4 bases and J by 2 bases, leaving 9 bases between them. CDR3 sequence: CASSVAWTYEQYF. DNA for the CDR3: TGCGCCAGCAGTGTGGCTTGGACCTACGAGCAGTACTTC.

This chain uses TRBV27 with TRBJ2-7; 14 bases are a match to TRBD2. This CDR3 is built from 15 residues. V lost 4 bases to trimming and J lost 4 bases; unmatched junction nucleotides: 3. The germline V gene encodes CDR1 MNHEY and CDR2 SMNVEV (reference sequence). CDR3 coding DNA: TGTGCCAGCAGTTCGGGGACTAGCGGGGGATACGAGCAGTACTTC. Encoded protein: CASSSGTSGGYEQYF.

This rearrangement joins TRBV7-9 to TRBJ2-5; no reliable D call. The V gene's germline CDR1 is SEHNR and CDR2 FQNEAQ (reference sequence). This CDR3 has 13 residues. V was clipped by 5 bases and J by 1 base, with 8 bases between them. The CDR3 here is CASSVGFQETQYF. CDR3 in DNA: TGTGCCAGCAGCGTCGGATTCCAAGAGACCCAGTACTTC. Based on the CDR3 plus reference TRBV7-9 and TRBJ2-5, the full variable domain is DTGVSQNPRHKITKRGQNVTFRCDPISEHNRLYWYRQTLGQGPEFLTYFQNEAQLEKSRLLSDRFSAERPKGSFSTLEIQRTEQGDSAMYLCASSVGFQETQYFGPGTRLLVL.

The chain recombines TRBV7-9 with TRBJ2-1, with 9 bases matching TRBD1. The germline gives CDR1 SEHNR, CDR2 FQNEAQ (reference sequence). After removal of 5 bases from V and 2 bases from J, the junction contained 4 bases not matched to a gene. The CDR3 spans 15 residues. CDR3 DNA: TGTGCCAGCAGCCCCACAGGGGGCGCCTACAATGAGCAGTTCTTC. Its protein is CASSPTGGAYNEQFF.

This chain uses TRBV6-6 with TRBJ1-5; no clear D. Trimming stripped 7 bases from V and 4 bases from J, with 11 bases between. The CDR3 sequence is 13 residues long. CDR1 and CDR2 (germline): MNHNY, SVGAGI (reference sequence). The CDR3 DNA reads TGTGCCAGCACCTACGAAGGGAATCAGCCCCAGCATTTT. It codes for CASTYEGNQPQHF.

The V and J genes are TRBV7-9 and TRBJ2-7, with 8 bases matching TRBD1. J lost 0 bases, V lost 3 bases, and 4 bases had no gene match. Germline V lookup: CDR1 SEHNR, CDR2 FQNEAQ (reference sequence). The CDR3 totals 15 residues. CDR3 coding DNA: TGTGCCAGCAGCTTTGGGACAGGAAACTCCTACGAGCAGTACTTC. This translates into CASSFGTGNSYEQYF.

This rearrangement joins TRBV27 to TRBJ2-7; 7 nucleotides align to TRBD2. Germline lookup yields CDR1 MNHEY and CDR2 SMNVEV (reference sequence). The length of the CDR3 is 14 residues. With V trimmed by 5 bases and J by 4 bases, 8 bases remained unmatched. The CDR3 nucleotides read TGTGCCAGCAGTCCGGGACTACAAGAATACGAGCAGTACTTC. It specifies CASSPGLQEYEQYF.

V and J are TRBV29-1 and TRBJ2-5; D possibly corresponds to TRBD1 (5 bases). The DNA end favors TRBJ2-7, so the J call may be wrong. The CDR3 has 13 residues. Germline V gene lookup returns CDR1 SQVTM and CDR2 ANQGSEA. CDR3 protein: CSVGGRAAYEQYF. The CDR3 coding sequence is TGCAGCGTTGGGGGCAGGGCGGCGTACGAGCAGTACTTC.

CDR3 DNA: TGCGCCAGCAGCCACCGCACTAGCGGGAGTCTGTATGAGCAGTTCTTC. Protein product: CASSHRTSGSLYEQFF. This rearrangement joins TRBV4-1 to TRBJ2-1, with TRBD2 identical over 11 bases. Trimming at V came to 3 bases and at J to 8 bases, leaving 9 bases not matched to a gene. CDR3 length: 16 amino acids. CDR1 and CDR2 (germline): MGHRA, YSYEKL.

This chain links TRBV5-1 with TRBJ1-2; perhaps TRBD1 as D (6 bases). V lost 10 bases and J 7 bases, leaving 17 bases between the germline ends. The CDR3 has 12 residues. Germline V gene sequence: CDR1 SGHRS, CDR2 YFSETQ. CDR3 sequence reads: CALGSGQGGYTF. As DNA, the CDR3 is TGCGCCCTAGGGTCGGGACAAGGTGGCTACACCTTC.

The chain carries TRBV2 and TRBJ2-7; TRBD1 matches 9 bases. Germline assignment: CDR1 SNHLY and CDR2 FYNNEI. Trimming took 7 bases from V and 6 from J; bases not matched to a gene: 7. The CDR3 has 13 amino acids. DNA for the CDR3: TGTGCCAGCAATACAGGGGGCGAGTTCGAGCAGTACTTC. This encodes CASNTGGEFEQYF.

This chain connects TRBV7-6 to TRBJ2-3; 8 bases line up with TRBD2. The CDR3 spans 18 residues. CDR1 and CDR2 from the germline V gene are SGHVS and FNYEAQ. Losses at the gene ends were 5 bases for V and 2 bases for J; bases not matched to a gene: 15. CDR3 in amino acids: CASSPTPGLGANTDTQYF. The CDR3 bases are TGTGCCAGCAGCCCCACCCCGGGACTAGGAGCAAACACAGATACGCAGTATTTT.

The chain joins TRBV28 to TRBJ2-1; 9 positions match TRBD2. V was clipped by 3 bases and J by 6 bases; unmatched bases: 9. Germline-derived CDR1 and CDR2 are MDHEN and SYDVKM. The CDR3 runs 16 residues. The CDR3 nucleotides are TGTGCCAGCAGTTTTACTTGGGTACTAGCGGGCAATGAGCAGTTCTTC. Its translation is CASSFTWVLAGNEQFF.

The chain has TRBV27 and TRBJ2-7; D unclear. The CDR3 is made up of 14 amino acids. Looked up from germline, CDR1 is MNHEY and CDR2 is SMNVEV (reference sequence). Trimming left V 1 base short and J 2 bases short, with 9 bases between. CDR3 DNA sequence: TGTGCCAGCAGTTTATTCGGACGGGCCTACGAGCAGTACTTC. Translation gives CASSLFGRAYEQYF.

The V call is TRBV28, the J call TRBJ2-7, with TRBD1 matching over 10 bases. The CDR3 is 15 residues long. CDR1 and CDR2 from the germline V gene are MDHEN and SYDVKM. After removal of 5 bases from V and 4 bases from J, the junction contained 8 bases not matched to a gene. CDR3 sequence reads: CASSPDRGRLYEQYF. For the CDR3, the DNA is TGTGCCAGCAGTCCCGACAGGGGGCGACTTTACGAGCAGTACTTC. The full variable domain, in which reference TRBV28 and TRBJ2-7 provide the parts outside the CDR3, is DVKVTQSSRYLVKRTGEKVFLECVQDMDHENMFWYRQDPGLGLRLIYFSYDVKMKEKGDIPEGYSVSREKKERFSLILESASTNQTSMYLCASSPDRGRLYEQYFGPGTRLTVT.

This sequence joins TRBV4-1 and TRBJ2-5; D call uncertain. The DNA end favors TRBJ2-7, so the J call may be wrong. The CDR3 has 12 amino acids. Germline values: CDR1 MGHRA, CDR2 YSYEKL. As DNA, the CDR3 is TGCGCCAGCAGCCAAACGGACTACGAGCAGTACTTC. Translated: CASSQTDYEQYF.

The chain combines TRBV10-2 with TRBJ2-2, with TRBD2 matching 8 bases. The CDR3 runs 15 residues. V shed 5 bases, J shed 7 bases, and the junction held 9 bases outside the gene matches. Germline V gene lookup returns CDR1 WSHSY and CDR2 SAAADI. The CDR3, as DNA: TGCGCCAGCAGTACCGGGACTAGTGTTCTCGGGGAGCTGTTTTTT. The encoded protein is CASSTGTSVLGELFF.

The gene calls are TRBV13 and TRBJ2-1; D is unresolved. Trimming removed 4 bases at V and 8 bases at J, with 6 bases between. Germline assignment: CDR1 PRHDT and CDR2 FYEKMQ (reference sequence). The CDR3 is 11 residues long. The CDR3 nucleotides read TGTGCCAGCAGCTCCGCACATGAGCAGTTCTTC. It yields the protein CASSSAHEQFF.

This clone was seen only once. The chain uses TRBV6-6 and TRBJ1-1, with D possibly matching TRBD1 (6 bases). V was shortened by 5 bases and J by 3 bases, with 13 bases between the two germline ends. The CDR3 covers 14 residues. Per germline, CDR1 MNHNY and CDR2 SVGAGI (reference sequence). Written as DNA, the CDR3 is TGTGCCAGCAGTCCGTACAGGGCCGACACTGAAGCTTTCTTT. It specifies CASSPYRADTEAFF.